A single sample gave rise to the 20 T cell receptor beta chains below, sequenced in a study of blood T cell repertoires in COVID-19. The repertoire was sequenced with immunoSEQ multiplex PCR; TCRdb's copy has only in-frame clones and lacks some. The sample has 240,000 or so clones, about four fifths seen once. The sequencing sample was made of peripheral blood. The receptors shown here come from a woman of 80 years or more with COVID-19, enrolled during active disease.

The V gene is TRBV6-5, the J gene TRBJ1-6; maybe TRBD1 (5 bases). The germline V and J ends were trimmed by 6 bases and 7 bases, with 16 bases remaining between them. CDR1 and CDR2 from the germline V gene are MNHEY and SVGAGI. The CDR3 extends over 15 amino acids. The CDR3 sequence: CASRASAGPNSPLHF. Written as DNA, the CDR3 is TGTGCCAGCAGGGCCTCGGCAGGGCCCAATTCACCCCTCCACTTT.

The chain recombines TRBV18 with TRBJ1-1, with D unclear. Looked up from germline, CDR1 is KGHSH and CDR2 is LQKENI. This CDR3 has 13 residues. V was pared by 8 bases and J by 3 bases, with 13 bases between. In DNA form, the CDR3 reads TGTGCCAGCCGCTTCTCAGAGGACACTGAAGCTTTCTTT. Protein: CASRFSEDTEAFF.

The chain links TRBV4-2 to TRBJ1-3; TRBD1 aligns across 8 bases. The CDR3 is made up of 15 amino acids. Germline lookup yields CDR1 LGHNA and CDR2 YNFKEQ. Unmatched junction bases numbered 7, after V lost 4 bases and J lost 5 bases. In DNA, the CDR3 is TGTGCCAGCAGCCCCGGACAGGGAGAGAGAAACACCATATATTTT. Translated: CASSPGQGERNTIYF.

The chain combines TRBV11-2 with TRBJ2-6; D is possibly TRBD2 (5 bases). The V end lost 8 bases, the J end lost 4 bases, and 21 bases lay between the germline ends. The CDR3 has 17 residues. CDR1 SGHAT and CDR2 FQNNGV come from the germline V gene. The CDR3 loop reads CASFPSIGMLGANVLTF. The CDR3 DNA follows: TGTGCCAGCTTCCCCTCTATCGGGATGCTCGGGGCCAACGTCCTGACTTTC. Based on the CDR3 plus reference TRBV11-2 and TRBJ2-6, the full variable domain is EAGVAQSPRYKIIEKRQSVAFWCNPISGHATLYWYQQILGQGPKLLIQFQNNGVVDDSQLPKDRFSAERLKGVDSTLKIQPAKLEDSAVYLCASFPSIGMLGANVLTFGAGSRLTVL.

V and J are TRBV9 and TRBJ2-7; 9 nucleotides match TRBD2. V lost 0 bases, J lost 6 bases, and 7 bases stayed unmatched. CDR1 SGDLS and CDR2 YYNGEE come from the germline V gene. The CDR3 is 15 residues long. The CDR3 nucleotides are TGTGCCAGCAGCGTAGAAGGCGGGAGGGCCGGCGAGCAGTACTTC. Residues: CASSVEGGRAGEQYF.

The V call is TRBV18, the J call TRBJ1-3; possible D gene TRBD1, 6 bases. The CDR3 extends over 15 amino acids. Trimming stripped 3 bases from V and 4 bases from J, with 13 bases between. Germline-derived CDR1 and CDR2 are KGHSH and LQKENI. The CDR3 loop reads CASSPPGVRGNTIYF. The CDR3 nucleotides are TGTGCCAGCTCACCTCCAGGGGTGAGAGGAAACACCATATATTTT.

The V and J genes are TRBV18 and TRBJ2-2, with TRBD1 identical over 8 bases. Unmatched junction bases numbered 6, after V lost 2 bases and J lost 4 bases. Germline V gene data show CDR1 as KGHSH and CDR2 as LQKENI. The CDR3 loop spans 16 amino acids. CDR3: CASSPGSGGGTGELFF. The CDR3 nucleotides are TGTGCCAGCTCACCAGGCTCAGGGGGCGGCACCGGGGAGCTGTTTTTT.

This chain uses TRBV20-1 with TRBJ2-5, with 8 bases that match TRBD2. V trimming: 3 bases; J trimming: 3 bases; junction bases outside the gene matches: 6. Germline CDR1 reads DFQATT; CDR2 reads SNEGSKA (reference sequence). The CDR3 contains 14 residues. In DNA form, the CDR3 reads TGCAGTGCTAGTATAGCGGGGATTAAAGAGACCCAGTACTTC. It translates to CSASIAGIKETQYF.

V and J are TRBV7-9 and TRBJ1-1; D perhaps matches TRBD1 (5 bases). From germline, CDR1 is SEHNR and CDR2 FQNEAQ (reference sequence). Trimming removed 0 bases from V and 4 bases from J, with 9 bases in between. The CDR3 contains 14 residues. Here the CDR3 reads CASSLARASTEAFF. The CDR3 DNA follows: TGTGCCAGCAGCTTAGCCAGGGCAAGCACTGAAGCTTTCTTT.

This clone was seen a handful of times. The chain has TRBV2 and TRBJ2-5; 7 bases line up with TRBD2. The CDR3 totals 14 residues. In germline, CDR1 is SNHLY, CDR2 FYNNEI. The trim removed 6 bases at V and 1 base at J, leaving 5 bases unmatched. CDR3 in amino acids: CASSYTSVQETQYF. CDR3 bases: TGTGCCAGCAGCTACACTAGCGTCCAAGAGACCCAGTACTTC.

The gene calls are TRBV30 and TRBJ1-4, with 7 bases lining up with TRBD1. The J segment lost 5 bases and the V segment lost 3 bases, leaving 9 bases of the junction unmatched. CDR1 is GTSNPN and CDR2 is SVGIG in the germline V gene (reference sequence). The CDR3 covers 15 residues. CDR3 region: CAWRPPDRENEKLFF. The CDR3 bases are TGTGCCTGGAGACCCCCTGACAGGGAGAATGAAAAACTGTTTTTT. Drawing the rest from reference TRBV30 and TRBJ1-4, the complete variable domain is SQTIHQWPATLVQPVGSPLSLECTVEGTSNPNLYWYRQAAGRGLQLLFYSVGIGQISSEVPQNLSASRPQDRQFILSSKKLLLSDSGFYLCAWRPPDRENEKLFFGSGTQLSVL.

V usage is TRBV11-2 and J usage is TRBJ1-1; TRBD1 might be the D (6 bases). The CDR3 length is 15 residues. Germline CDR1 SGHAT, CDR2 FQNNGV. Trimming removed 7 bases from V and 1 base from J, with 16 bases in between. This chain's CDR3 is CASTWTVTTNTEAFF. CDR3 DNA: TGTGCCAGCACGTGGACAGTGACAACGAACACTGAAGCTTTCTTT.

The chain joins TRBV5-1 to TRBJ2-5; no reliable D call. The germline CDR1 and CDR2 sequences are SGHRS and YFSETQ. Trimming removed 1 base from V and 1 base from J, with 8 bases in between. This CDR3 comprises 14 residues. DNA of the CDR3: TGCGCCAGCAGCTTGTCAGCGAGCCAAGAGACCCAGTACTTC. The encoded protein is CASSLSASQETQYF. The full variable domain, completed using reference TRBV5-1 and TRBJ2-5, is KAGVTQTPRYLIKTRGQQVTLSCSPISGHRSVSWYQQTPGQGLQFLFEYFSETQRNKGNFPGRFSGRQFSNSRSEMNVSTLELGDSALYLCASSLSASQETQYFGPGTRLLVL.

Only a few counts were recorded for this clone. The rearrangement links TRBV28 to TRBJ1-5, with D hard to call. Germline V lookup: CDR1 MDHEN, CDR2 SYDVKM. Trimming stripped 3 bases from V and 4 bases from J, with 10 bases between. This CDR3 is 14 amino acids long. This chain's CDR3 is CASSLGGGNQPQHF. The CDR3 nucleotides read TGTGCCAGCAGTTTGGGAGGAGGGAATCAGCCCCAGCATTTT. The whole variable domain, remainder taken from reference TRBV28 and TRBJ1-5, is DVKVTQSSRYLVKRTGEKVFLECVQDMDHENMFWYRQDPGLGLRLIYFSYDVKMKEKGDIPEGYSVSREKKERFSLILESASTNQTSMYLCASSLGGGNQPQHFGDGTRLSIL.

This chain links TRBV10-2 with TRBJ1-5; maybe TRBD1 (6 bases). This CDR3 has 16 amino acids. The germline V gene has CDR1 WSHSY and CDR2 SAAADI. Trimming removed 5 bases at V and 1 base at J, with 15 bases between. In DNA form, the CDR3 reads TGCGCCAGCAGTCTGTCCCGGACAGAGAGCAATCAGCCCCAGCATTTT. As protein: CASSLSRTESNQPQHF.

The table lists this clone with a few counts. Here the CDR3 reads CSGSGTSGRATGELFF. The DNA of the CDR3 is TGCAGCGGATCCGGGACTAGCGGGAGGGCCACCGGGGAGCTGTTTTTT. The chain has TRBV29-1 and TRBJ2-2; 16 bases fit TRBD2. V dropped 7 bases and J dropped 4; count of bases not matched to a gene: 6. Germline lookup yields CDR1 SQVTM and CDR2 ANQGSEA. CDR3 length: 16 amino acids.

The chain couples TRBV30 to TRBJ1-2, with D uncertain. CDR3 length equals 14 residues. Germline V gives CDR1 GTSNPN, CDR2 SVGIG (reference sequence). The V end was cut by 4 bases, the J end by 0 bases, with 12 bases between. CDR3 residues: CAWTTSGTNYGYTF. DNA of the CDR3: TGTGCCTGGACGACTTCCGGGACTAACTATGGCTACACCTTC.

The CDR3 reads CASGDLGGAGETQYF. DNA of the CDR3: TGTGCCAGTGGGGACCTGGGGGGGGCCGGAGAGACCCAGTACTTC. V is TRBV28 and J is TRBJ2-5; TRBD2 is a possible D gene (7 bases). The CDR3 runs 15 residues. Germline lookup yields CDR1 MDHEN and CDR2 SYDVKM. Trimming removed 9 bases from V and 4 bases from J, with 21 bases in between.

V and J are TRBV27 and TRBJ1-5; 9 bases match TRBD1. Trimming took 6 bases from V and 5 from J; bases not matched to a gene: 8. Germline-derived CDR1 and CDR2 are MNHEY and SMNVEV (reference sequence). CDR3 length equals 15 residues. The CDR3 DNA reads TGTGCCAGCAGGGGAGGGGACAGGGTCGATCAGCCCCAGCATTTT. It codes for CASRGGDRVDQPQHF.

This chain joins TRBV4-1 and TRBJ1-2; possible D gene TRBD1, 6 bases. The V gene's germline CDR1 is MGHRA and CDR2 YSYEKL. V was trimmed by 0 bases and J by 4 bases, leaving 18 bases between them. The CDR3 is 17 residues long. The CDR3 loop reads CASSQDPHGTFPYGYTF. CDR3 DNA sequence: TGCGCCAGCAGCCAAGATCCTCACGGGACATTCCCCTATGGCTACACCTTC.